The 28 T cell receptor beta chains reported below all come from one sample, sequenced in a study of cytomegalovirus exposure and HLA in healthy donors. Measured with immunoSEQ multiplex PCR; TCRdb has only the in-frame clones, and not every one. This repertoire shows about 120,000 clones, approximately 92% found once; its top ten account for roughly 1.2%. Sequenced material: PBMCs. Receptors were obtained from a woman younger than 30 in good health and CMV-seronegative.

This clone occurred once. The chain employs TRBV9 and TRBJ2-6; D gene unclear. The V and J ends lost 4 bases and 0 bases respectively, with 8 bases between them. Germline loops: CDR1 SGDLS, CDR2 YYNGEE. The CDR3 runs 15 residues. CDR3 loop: CASSLRISGANVLTF. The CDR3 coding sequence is TGTGCCAGCAGCCTGAGAATCTCTGGGGCCAACGTCCTGACTTTC.

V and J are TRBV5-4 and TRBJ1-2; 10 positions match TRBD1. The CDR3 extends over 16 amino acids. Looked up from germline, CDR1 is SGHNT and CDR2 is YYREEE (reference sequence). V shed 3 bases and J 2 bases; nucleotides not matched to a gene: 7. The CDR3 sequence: CASSSPGTGENYGYTF. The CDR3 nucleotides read TGTGCCAGCAGCTCTCCGGGGACAGGGGAAAACTATGGCTACACCTTC.

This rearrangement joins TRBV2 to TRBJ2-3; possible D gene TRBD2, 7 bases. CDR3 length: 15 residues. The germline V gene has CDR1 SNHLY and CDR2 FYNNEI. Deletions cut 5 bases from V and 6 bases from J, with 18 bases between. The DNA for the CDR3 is TGTGCCAGCAGTCTAGGGGGGGCCTTCGAGGATACGCAGTATTTT. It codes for CASSLGGAFEDTQYF.

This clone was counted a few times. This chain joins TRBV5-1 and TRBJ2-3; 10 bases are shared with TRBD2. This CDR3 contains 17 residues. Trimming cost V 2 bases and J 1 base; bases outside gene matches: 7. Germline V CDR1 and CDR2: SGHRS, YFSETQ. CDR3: CASSFASGGPRTDTQYF. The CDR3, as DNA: TGCGCCAGCAGCTTTGCTAGCGGGGGACCCCGCACAGATACGCAGTATTTT.

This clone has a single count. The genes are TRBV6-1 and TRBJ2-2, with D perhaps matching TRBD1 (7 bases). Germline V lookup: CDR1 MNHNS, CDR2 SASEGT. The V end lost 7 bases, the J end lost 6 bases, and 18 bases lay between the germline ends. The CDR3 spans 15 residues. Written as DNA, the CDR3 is TGTGCCAGCATTAGACAGGGTAGGAGGGCCGGGGAGCTGTTTTTT. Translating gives CASIRQGRRAGELFF.

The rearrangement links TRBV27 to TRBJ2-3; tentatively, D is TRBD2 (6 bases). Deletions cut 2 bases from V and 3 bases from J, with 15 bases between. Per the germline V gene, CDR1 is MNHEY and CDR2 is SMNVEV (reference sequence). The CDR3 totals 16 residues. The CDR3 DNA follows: TGTGCCAGCAGTTTAGGTCCGGGGGATACGACAGATACGCAGTATTTT. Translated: CASSLGPGDTTDTQYF.

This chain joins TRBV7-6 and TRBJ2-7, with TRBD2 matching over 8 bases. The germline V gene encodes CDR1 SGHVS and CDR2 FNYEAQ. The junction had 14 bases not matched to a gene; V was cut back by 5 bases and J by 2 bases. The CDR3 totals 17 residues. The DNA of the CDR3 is TGTGCCAGCAGCCGGCGGGTGCGGGCGGGGGGCCCCTACGAGCAGTACTTC. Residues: CASSRRVRAGGPYEQYF.

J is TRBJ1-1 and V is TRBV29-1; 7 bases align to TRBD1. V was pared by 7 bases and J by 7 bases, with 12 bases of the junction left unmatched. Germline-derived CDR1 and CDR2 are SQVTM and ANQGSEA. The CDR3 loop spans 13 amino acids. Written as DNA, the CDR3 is TGCAGCGCCGCTCCGACAGGGAGAAATGAAGCTTTCTTT. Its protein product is CSAAPTGRNEAFF.

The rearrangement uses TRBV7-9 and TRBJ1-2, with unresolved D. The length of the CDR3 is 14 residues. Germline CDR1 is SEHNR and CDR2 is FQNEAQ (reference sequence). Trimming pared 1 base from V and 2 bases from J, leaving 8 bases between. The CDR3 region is CASSLVVQNYGYTF. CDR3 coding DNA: TGTGCCAGCAGCTTAGTGGTACAGAACTATGGCTACACCTTC. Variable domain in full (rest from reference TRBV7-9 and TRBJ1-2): DTGVSQNPRHKITKRGQNVTFRCDPISEHNRLYWYRQTLGQGPEFLTYFQNEAQLEKSRLLSDRFSAERPKGSFSTLEIQRTEQGDSAMYLCASSLVVQNYGYTFGSGTRLTVV.

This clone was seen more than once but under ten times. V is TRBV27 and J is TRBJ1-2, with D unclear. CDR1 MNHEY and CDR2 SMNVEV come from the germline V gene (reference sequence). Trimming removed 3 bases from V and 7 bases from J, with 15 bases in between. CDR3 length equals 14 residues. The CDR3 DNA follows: TGTGCCAGCAGTTTTTCTCAGGTGGCGAGTGGCTACACCTTC. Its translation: CASSFSQVASGYTF.

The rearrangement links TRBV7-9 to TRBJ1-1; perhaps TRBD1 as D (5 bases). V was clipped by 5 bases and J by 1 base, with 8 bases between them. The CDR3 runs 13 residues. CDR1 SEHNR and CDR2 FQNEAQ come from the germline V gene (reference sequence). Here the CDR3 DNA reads TGTGCCAGCAGCGCACAGGAGAACACTGAAGCTTTCTTT. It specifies CASSAQENTEAFF.

CDR3 sequence: CASSFTEKETQYF. Written as DNA, the CDR3 is TGTGCCAGCAGCTTCACAGAGAAAGAGACCCAGTACTTC. The chain has TRBV11-2 and TRBJ2-5; D not resolved. The germline V gene encodes CDR1 SGHAT and CDR2 FQNNGV. Trimming removed 3 bases at V and 3 bases at J, with 8 bases between. This CDR3 is 13 amino acids long.

The CDR3 reads CASSRDRSDEAFF. DNA for the CDR3: TGTGCCAGTAGTAGGGACAGATCGGATGAAGCTTTCTTT. The chain carries TRBV19 and TRBJ1-1; TRBD1 matches 7 bases. CDR1 and CDR2 (germline): LNHDA, SQIVND (reference sequence). Trimming took 4 bases from V and 7 from J; bases not matched to a gene: 6. The CDR3 totals 13 residues.

The CDR3 sequence is CASSSGTDTGELFF. CDR3 in DNA: TGTGCCAGCAGCTCCGGGACTGACACCGGGGAGCTGTTTTTT. The V and J genes are TRBV6-4 and TRBJ2-2, with a weak D call TRBD2 (6 bases). CDR1 and CDR2 (germline): MRHNA, SNTAGT. V lost 6 bases and J lost 3, with 11 bases in between. The CDR3 totals 14 residues.

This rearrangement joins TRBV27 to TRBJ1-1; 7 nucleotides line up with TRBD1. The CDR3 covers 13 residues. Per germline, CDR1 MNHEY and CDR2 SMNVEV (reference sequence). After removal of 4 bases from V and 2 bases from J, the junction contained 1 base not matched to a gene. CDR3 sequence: CASSWDSNTEAFF. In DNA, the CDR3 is TGTGCCAGCAGTTGGGACAGCAACACTGAAGCTTTCTTT.

CDR3 in DNA: TGTGCTAGTGGTCCGGGGACAGGGACCTATGGCTACACCTTC. It translates to CASGPGTGTYGYTF. The V call is TRBV12-5, the J call TRBJ1-2, with 9 bases matching TRBD1. The ends lost 5 bases at V and 4 bases at J; junction bases unmatched: 5. The CDR3 length is 14 residues. Germline CDR1 is LGHNT and CDR2 is FRNRAP.

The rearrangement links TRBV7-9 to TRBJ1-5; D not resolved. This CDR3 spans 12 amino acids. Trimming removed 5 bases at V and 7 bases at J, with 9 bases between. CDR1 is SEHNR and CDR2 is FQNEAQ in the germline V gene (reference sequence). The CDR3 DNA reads TGTGCCAGCAGCCCAGAGGTCCAGCCCCAGCATTTT. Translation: CASSPEVQPQHF.

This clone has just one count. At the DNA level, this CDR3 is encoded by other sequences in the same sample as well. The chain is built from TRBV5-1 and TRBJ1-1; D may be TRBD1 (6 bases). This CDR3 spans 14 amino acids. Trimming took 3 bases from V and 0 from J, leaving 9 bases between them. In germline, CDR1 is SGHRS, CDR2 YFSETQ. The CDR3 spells CASSSGQMNTEAFF. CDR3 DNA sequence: TGCGCCAGCAGCTCCGGACAGATGAACACTGAAGCTTTCTTT.

CDR3 coding DNA: TGTGCCAGCATCAGACAGGGAACAAACTATGGCTACACCTTC. Protein: CASIRQGTNYGYTF. This chain connects TRBV6-1 to TRBJ1-2; 7 bases match TRBD1. The germline V gene encodes CDR1 MNHNS and CDR2 SASEGT. CDR3 length: 14 residues. The ends lost 7 bases at V and 2 bases at J; junction bases unmatched: 7.

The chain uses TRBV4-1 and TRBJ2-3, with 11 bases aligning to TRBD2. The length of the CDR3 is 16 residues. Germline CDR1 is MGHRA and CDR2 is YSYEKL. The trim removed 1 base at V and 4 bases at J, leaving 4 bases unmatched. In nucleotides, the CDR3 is TGCGCCAGCAGCCAAGGGTTAGCGGGGGGGCCAGATACGCAGTATTTT. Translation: CASSQGLAGGPDTQYF.

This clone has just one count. CDR3 in DNA: TGTGCCAGCAGCCAAGAGTCAGGGTGGCTCTATGGCTACACCTTC. Amino acids: CASSQESGWLYGYTF. The chain employs TRBV4-2 and TRBJ1-2; D perhaps matches TRBD1 (5 bases). This CDR3 is 15 amino acids long. Germline V gives CDR1 LGHNA, CDR2 YNFKEQ. V lost 0 bases and J 4 bases, leaving 12 bases between the germline ends.

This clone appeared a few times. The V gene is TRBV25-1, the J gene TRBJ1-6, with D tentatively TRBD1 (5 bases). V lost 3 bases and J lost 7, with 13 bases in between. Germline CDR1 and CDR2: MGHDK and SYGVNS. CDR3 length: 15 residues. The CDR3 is CASSDGGALNSPLHF. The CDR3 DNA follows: TGTGCCAGCAGTGATGGAGGGGCCCTAAATTCACCCCTCCACTTT.

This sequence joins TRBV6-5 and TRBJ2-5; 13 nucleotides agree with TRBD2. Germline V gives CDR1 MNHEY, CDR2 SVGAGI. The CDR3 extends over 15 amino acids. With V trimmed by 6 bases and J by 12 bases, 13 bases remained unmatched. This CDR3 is CASSRGLAGAKREYF. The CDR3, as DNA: TGTGCCAGCAGCCGCGGACTAGCGGGGGCCAAGAGAGAGTACTTC.

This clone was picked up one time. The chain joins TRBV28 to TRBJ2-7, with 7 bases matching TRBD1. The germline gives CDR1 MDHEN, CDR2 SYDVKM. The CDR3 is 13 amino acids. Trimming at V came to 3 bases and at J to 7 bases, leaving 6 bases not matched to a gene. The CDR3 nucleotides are TGTGCCAGCAGTTTGGGACAGCTACGAGAGCAGTACTTC. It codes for CASSLGQLREQYF.

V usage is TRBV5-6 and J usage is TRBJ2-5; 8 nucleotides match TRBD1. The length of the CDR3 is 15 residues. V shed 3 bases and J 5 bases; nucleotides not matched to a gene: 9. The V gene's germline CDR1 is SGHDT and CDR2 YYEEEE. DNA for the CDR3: TGTGCCAGCAGCTACAGACAGGGGACGTGGGAGACCCAGTACTTC. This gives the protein CASSYRQGTWETQYF.

The CDR3 region is CASIRPGSPQGETQYF. The CDR3 DNA reads as TGTGCCAGCATCAGGCCTGGCAGCCCTCAGGGAGAGACCCAGTACTTC. The J gene is TRBJ2-5, the V gene TRBV7-8; weak D call: TRBD1 (5 bases). Trimming left V 7 bases short and J 4 bases short, with 22 bases between. This CDR3 spans 16 amino acids. Germline-derived CDR1 and CDR2 are SGHVS and FQNEAQ.

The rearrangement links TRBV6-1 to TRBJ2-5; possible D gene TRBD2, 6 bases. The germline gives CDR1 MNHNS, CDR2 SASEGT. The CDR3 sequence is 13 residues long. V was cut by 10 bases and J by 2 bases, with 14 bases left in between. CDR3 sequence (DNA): TGTGCCATTCATGGAGGGGAACAAGAGACCCAGTACTTC. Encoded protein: CAIHGGEQETQYF.

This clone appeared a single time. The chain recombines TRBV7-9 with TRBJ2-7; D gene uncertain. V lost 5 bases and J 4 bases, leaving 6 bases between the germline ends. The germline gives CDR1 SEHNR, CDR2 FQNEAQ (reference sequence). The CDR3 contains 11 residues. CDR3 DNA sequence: TGTGCCAGCAGCCCCTCGTACGAGCAGTACTTC. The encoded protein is CASSPSYEQYF.